These T cell receptor beta chains were read from a single sample in a study of cytomegalovirus exposure and HLA in healthy donors. Sequenced by immunoSEQ multiplex PCR; TCRdb stores in-frame clones only, minus some. This repertoire shows approximately 140,000 clones, around 80% found once; its top ten account for approximately 6.2%. The sample consisted of PBMCs. The receptors derive from a man in his forties in good health and CMV-seropositive. Both conserved end residues are part of each CDR3. Fields, in order: V gene, J gene, CDR3 protein.

V gene: TRBV15
J gene: TRBJ2-1
CDR3 protein: CATSRSARSNEQFF

V gene: TRBV7-9
J gene: TRBJ2-2
CDR3 protein: CASSRPGTSVNTGELFF

V gene: TRBV9
J gene: TRBJ1-2
CDR3 protein: CASSVAPSTDRIDGYTF

V gene: TRBV7-8
J gene: TRBJ2-7
CDR3 protein: CASSLGQGAHEQYF

V gene: TRBV25-1
J gene: .
CDR3 protein: CASSDLTGSYEQYF

V gene: TRBV7-2
J gene: TRBJ1-1
CDR3 protein: CASSFGGRRTEAFF

V gene: TRBV6-1
J gene: TRBJ1-4
CDR3 protein: CASSELVENEKLFF

V gene: TRBV9
J gene: TRBJ2-2
CDR3 protein: CASSVSGRDTGELFF

V gene: TRBV7-9
J gene: TRBJ1-1
CDR3 protein: CASSQGGNTEAFF

V gene: TRBV7-8
J gene: TRBJ1-1
CDR3 protein: CASSLSVNPLSEAFF

V gene: TRBV11-2
J gene: TRBJ2-7
CDR3 protein: CASSLELQGSYEQYF

V gene: TRBV10-1
J gene: TRBJ2-7
CDR3 protein: CASSSPGQPIREQYF

V gene: TRBV19
J gene: TRBJ2-7
CDR3 protein: CASSIGTGDYEQYF

V gene: TRBV18
J gene: TRBJ1-5
CDR3 protein: CASSPGQFQPQHF

V gene: TRBV5-1
J gene: TRBJ2-3
CDR3 protein: CASSLWTGGTDTQYF

V gene: TRBV29-1
J gene: TRBJ1-1
CDR3 protein: CSVIQGWTFF

V gene: TRBV6-6
J gene: TRBJ1-2
CDR3 protein: CASTINRDGYTF

V gene: TRBV18
J gene: TRBJ1-1
CDR3 protein: CASSSGRGVTEAFF

V gene: TRBV27
J gene: TRBJ2-7
CDR3 protein: CASSLRSGTNYEQYF

V gene: TRBV11-3
J gene: TRBJ2-7
CDR3 protein: CASSLGPLAYEQYF

V gene: TRBV7-9
J gene: TRBJ2-7
CDR3 protein: CASSLIQTYEQYF

V gene: TRBV6-6
J gene: TRBJ1-2
CDR3 protein: CASSYPGTGYGYPF

V gene: TRBV5-6
J gene: TRBJ1-2
CDR3 protein: CASSLGRLGGYTF

V gene: TRBV27
J gene: TRBJ1-1
CDR3 protein: CASSLYPAVLPWAFF

V gene: TRBV27
J gene: TRBJ2-1
CDR3 protein: CASSPLGGVYSEQFF

V gene: TRBV19
J gene: TRBJ1-2
CDR3 protein: CASSMLGMNGYTF

V gene: TRBV4-1
J gene: TRBJ2-3
CDR3 protein: CASSQDGSGGGTDTQYF